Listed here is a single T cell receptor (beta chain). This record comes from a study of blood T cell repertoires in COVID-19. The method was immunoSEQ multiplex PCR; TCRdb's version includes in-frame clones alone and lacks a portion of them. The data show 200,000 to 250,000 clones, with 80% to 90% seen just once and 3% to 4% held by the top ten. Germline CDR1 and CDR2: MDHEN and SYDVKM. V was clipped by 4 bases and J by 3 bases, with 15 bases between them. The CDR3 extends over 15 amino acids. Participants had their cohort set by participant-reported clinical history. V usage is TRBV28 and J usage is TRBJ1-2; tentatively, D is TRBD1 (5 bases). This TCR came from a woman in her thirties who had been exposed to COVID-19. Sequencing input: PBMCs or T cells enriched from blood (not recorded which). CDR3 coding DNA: TGTGCCAGCAGTTCAACCCGTGTCAGGGACTATGGCTACACCTTC. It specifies CASSSTRVRDYGYTF.